Shown below are 20 T cell receptor beta chains from a single sample sequenced in a study of cytomegalovirus exposure and HLA in healthy donors (dated by TCRdb to the late 2010s). The method behind the library was the immunoSEQ multiplex PCR assay. For the multiplex PCR, a mixture combining 60 forward primers for TCR Vbeta segments and 13 reverse primers for TCR Jbeta segments was used. TCRdb retrieved this table from immuneACCESS and kept in-frame rearrangements only. Not all clones are present; in checked studies, unresolved V genes account for under half, and no reason is known for the remainder. The sample includes hundreds of thousands of clones, with about 90% observed a single time. Around 2.1% of the sample is taken by the ten largest. Sequencing was performed on PBMCs. These receptor sequences come from a woman aged 18 to 35 in good health and CMV-seronegative.

The chain carries TRBV29-1 and TRBJ2-1; tentatively, D is TRBD1 (5 bases). CDR3 size: 12 residues. Germline values: CDR1 SQVTM, CDR2 ANQGSEA. V lost 4 bases and J lost 8, with 12 bases in between. The CDR3 DNA is TGCAGCGTTGGTAATGGGGCGGATGAGCAGTTCTTC. This gives the protein CSVGNGADEQFF.

The CDR3 nucleotides read TGCGCCAGCAGCTTTGAAGGGGCCTACAATGAGCAGTTCTTC. Amino acids: CASSFEGAYNEQFF. The rearrangement joins TRBV5-1 to TRBJ2-1; tentative D call: TRBD1 (5 bases). The germline CDR1 and CDR2 sequences are SGHRS and YFSETQ. The CDR3 covers 14 residues. Trimming left V 2 bases short and J 2 bases short, with 8 bases between.

The CDR3 DNA follows: TGCGCCAGCAGCTTGGCAGGACAGGGCTACACCTTC. Translation: CASSLAGQGYTF. The chain employs TRBV5-1 and TRBJ1-2, with D possibly matching TRBD1 (6 bases). In germline, CDR1 is SGHRS, CDR2 YFSETQ. With 0 bases removed from V and 8 bases from J, the gap between germline ends came to 8 bases. There are 12 residues in the CDR3.

This chain connects TRBV25-1 to TRBJ2-3; 7 bases are a match to TRBD2. CDR1 is MGHDK, CDR2 SYGVNS, per germline. The CDR3 loop spans 15 amino acids. Losses at the gene ends were 1 base for V and 2 bases for J; bases not matched to a gene: 3. CDR3 protein: CASSELRDYTDTQYF. CDR3 DNA sequence: TGTGCCAGCAGTGAATTGAGGGACTACACAGATACGCAGTATTTT. Drawing the rest from reference TRBV25-1 and TRBJ2-3, the complete variable domain is EADIYQTPRYLVIGTGKKITLECSQTMGHDKMYWYQQDPGMELHLIHYSYGVNSTEKGDLSSESTVSRIRTEHFPLTLESARPSHTSQYLCASSELRDYTDTQYFGPGTRLTVL.

The gene calls are TRBV25-1 and TRBJ2-7, with TRBD1 identical over 7 bases. The CDR3 is 16 amino acids. CDR1 is MGHDK and CDR2 is SYGVNS in the germline V gene. Trimming removed 2 bases from V and 2 bases from J; junction bases left unmatched: 9. In nucleotides, the CDR3 is TGTGCCAGCAGTGAAATAACAGGGGCCCTCCCCTACGAGCAGTACTTC. This gives the protein CASSEITGALPYEQYF.

This clone came up a few times. This chain links TRBV5-6 with TRBJ1-1, with 10 nucleotides matching TRBD1. V trimming: 3 bases; J trimming: 10 bases; junction bases outside the gene matches: 3. The CDR3 consists of 12 residues. The V gene's germline CDR1 is SGHDT and CDR2 YYEEEE. CDR3 residues: CASSYRTGGAFF. In DNA, the CDR3 is TGTGCCAGCAGCTATAGGACAGGGGGAGCTTTCTTT.

V usage is TRBV4-1 and J usage is TRBJ1-6; TRBD1 agrees at 10 bases. The junction had 7 bases not matched to a gene; V was cut back by 3 bases and J by 8 bases. CDR1 is MGHRA, CDR2 YSYEKL, per germline. The CDR3 length is 16 residues. The CDR3 sequence is CASSQADRGPDSPLHF. DNA for the CDR3: TGCGCCAGCAGCCAGGCAGACAGGGGGCCGGATTCACCCCTCCACTTT.

CDR3 sequence (DNA): TGTGCCAGCAGTTACGAGGGAGCGGCTTTCTTT. This encodes CASSYEGAAFF. The chain uses TRBV6-6 and TRBJ1-1; no reliable D call. Trimming pared 2 bases from V and 11 bases from J, leaving 9 bases between. Germline loops: CDR1 MNHNY, CDR2 SVGAGI (reference sequence). The CDR3 consists of 11 residues.

This chain uses TRBV6-5 with TRBJ1-4; D is ambiguous. The germline gives CDR1 MNHEY, CDR2 SVGAGI. This CDR3 region has 15 residues. Trimming stripped 5 bases from V and 1 base from J, with 11 bases between. The CDR3 loop is CASSPREGTNEKLFF. CDR3 coding DNA: TGTGCCAGCAGTCCCCGGGAAGGAACTAATGAAAAACTGTTTTTT.

The V call is TRBV13, the J call TRBJ2-7; 8 bases are shared with TRBD1. J lost 2 bases, V lost 5 bases, and 5 bases had no gene match. Germline assignment: CDR1 PRHDT and CDR2 FYEKMQ (reference sequence). The CDR3 extends over 14 amino acids. CDR3 loop: CASSVDRDAYEQYF. CDR3 DNA sequence: TGTGCCAGCAGCGTGGACAGGGATGCCTACGAGCAGTACTTC.

The gene calls are TRBV7-3 and TRBJ2-1; D uncertain. Germline CDR1 is SGHTA and CDR2 is FQGTGA. V was cut by 0 bases and J by 8 bases, with 14 bases left in between. The CDR3 loop spans 15 amino acids. In nucleotides, the CDR3 is TGTGCCAGCAGCTTAACGTCCTTATCCCGGGATGAGCAGTTCTTC. This encodes CASSLTSLSRDEQFF.

This clone has just a few counts. The J gene is TRBJ1-4, the V gene TRBV6-1; D might be TRBD1 (5 bases). The CDR3 is 15 residues long. Germline V gives CDR1 MNHNS, CDR2 SASEGT. With 1 base removed from V and 7 bases from J, the gap between germline ends came to 13 bases. CDR3 sequence: CASSEGAGIVEKLFF. The CDR3 region has the DNA TGTGCCAGCAGTGAAGGGGCAGGGATTGTTGAAAAACTGTTTTTT.

This chain joins TRBV7-9 and TRBJ2-2; maybe TRBD1 (5 bases). The germline V and J ends were trimmed by 4 bases and 3 bases, with 18 bases remaining between them. The CDR3 loop spans 17 amino acids. Germline V gives CDR1 SEHNR, CDR2 FQNEAQ (reference sequence). In DNA form, the CDR3 reads TGTGCCAGCAGCTCCTCCGGGCCGAAGGGGCACACCGGGGAGCTGTTTTTT. It translates to CASSSSGPKGHTGELFF.

This clone was observed a few times. The chain has TRBV9 and TRBJ2-1; D unclear. Germline V gives CDR1 SGDLS, CDR2 YYNGEE. The CDR3 spans 11 residues. The ends were cut back, 1 base at V and 8 bases at J, with 4 bases in the middle. The CDR3 region is CASSVSDEQFF. CDR3 sequence (DNA): TGTGCCAGCAGCGTATCGGATGAGCAGTTCTTC.

The rearrangement links TRBV5-6 to TRBJ1-4, with 7 positions matching TRBD1. Trimming at V came to 4 bases and at J to 5 bases, leaving 8 bases not matched to a gene. Germline V gives CDR1 SGHDT, CDR2 YYEEEE. The CDR3 is made up of 15 amino acids. The CDR3 DNA sequence: TGTGCCAGCAGCCCCGGGGACAGATCGAATGAAAAACTGTTTTTT. Translation gives CASSPGDRSNEKLFF.

This clone was detected only once. The chain uses TRBV9 and TRBJ2-3; 13 bases are shared with TRBD2. Trimming cost V 0 bases and J 5 bases; bases outside gene matches: 9. Germline V gene sequence: CDR1 SGDLS, CDR2 YYNGEE. This CDR3 has 18 amino acids. The CDR3 sequence: CASSVDPTSGGLEDTQYF. The CDR3 DNA follows: TGTGCCAGCAGCGTAGATCCGACTAGCGGGGGGTTAGAAGATACGCAGTATTTT.

This clone was detected once. This rearrangement joins TRBV5-1 to TRBJ2-3; a possible D gene is TRBD2 (6 bases). CDR1 is SGHRS and CDR2 is YFSETQ in the germline V gene. The CDR3 loop spans 15 amino acids. The V gene lost 4 bases and the J gene lost 7 bases, with 19 bases spanning the gap. CDR3 in DNA: TGCGCCAGCAGCCGGGGACCCGAGAGGACTAATACGCAGTATTTT. It yields the protein CASSRGPERTNTQYF.

This chain links TRBV11-2 with TRBJ1-1, with no clear D. Trimming took 0 bases from V and 8 from J, leaving 7 bases between them. CDR3 length: 12 amino acids. Per the germline V gene, CDR1 is SGHAT and CDR2 is FQNNGV. CDR3 protein: CASSLDLREAFF. The CDR3 DNA sequence: TGTGCCAGCAGCTTAGATCTGAGGGAAGCTTTCTTT.

The CDR3 DNA follows: TGTGCCAGCAGTTACTCGACAGGGGCATCCTACGAGCAGTACTTC. Its protein product is CASSYSTGASYEQYF. The rearrangement links TRBV6-5 to TRBJ2-7; TRBD1 matches 8 bases. CDR1 is MNHEY, CDR2 SVGAGI, per germline. Unmatched junction bases numbered 2, after V lost 0 bases and J lost 1 base. This CDR3 spans 15 amino acids.

The V and J genes are TRBV7-9 and TRBJ2-5; D possibly corresponds to TRBD2 (5 bases). This CDR3 comprises 14 residues. Between the trimmed V and J ends, which lost 6 bases and 5 bases, there was a span of 16 bases. Germline CDR1 is SEHNR and CDR2 is FQNEAQ (reference sequence). The CDR3 loop is CASSSLRVGETQYF. The CDR3 DNA sequence: TGTGCCAGCAGTTCTTTGCGGGTGGGGGAGACCCAGTACTTC.